This T cell receptor (beta chain) was recorded in a study of T cell responses to AZD1222 COVID-19 vaccine. The study, taken as a whole, reports: Repertoires were collected only later (after the peak T cell response had occurred).

Clones were sequenced by immunoSEQ multiplex PCR, and TCRdb holds only the in-frame ones, with some missing. The sample contains 95,000 to 110,000 clones, approximately 86% of which appear only once. CDR3 length equals 13 residues. CDR1 and CDR2 from the germline V gene are MGHDK and SYGVNS. V was trimmed by 3 bases and J by 4 bases, leaving 7 bases between them. Regarding this clone: The target antigen is unknown.

The source is an adult who received the MenACWY meningococcal vaccine as a control. The chain combines TRBV25-1 with TRBJ2-1; D not certain. The sequencing here drew on peripheral blood, taken 28 days after the second dose of the MenACWY control vaccine. CDR3 DNA: TGTGCCAGCAGTGATAGTAGTTACAATGAGCAGTTCTTC. Translated: CASSDSSYNEQFF.